The 3 T cell receptor beta chains below come from one sample, sequenced in a study of T-cell reconstitution after alpha-beta-depleted transplantation in children. A library of TCRbeta sequences, prepared with unique molecular identifiers, was generated. TCRdb independently ran MiXCR on the PCR reads; one entry per CDR3 protein. The table has approximately 82,000 distinct CDR3 sequences, 15% to 20% seen once. The sequenced sample was PBMCs, mostly from graft donor cells, obtained 360 days after TCRalphabeta/CD19-depleted stem cell transplant. The receptors shown here come from a male patient aged 2 to 10 who had a stem cell transplant for acute lymphoblastic leukemia, so the T cells may come from the graft donor.

V is TRBV3-1 and J is TRBJ2-7; 9 nucleotides agree with TRBD2. CDR1 and CDR2 (germline): LGHDT, YNNKEL (reference sequence). V lost 1 base and J lost 3; bases outside the gene matches: 10. The CDR3 spans 17 residues. The CDR3 reads CASSQGLPAGGFYEQYF. CDR3 nucleotide sequence: TGTGCCAGCAGCCAAGGTCTCCCAGCGGGAGGTTTCTACGAGCAGTACTTC.

V and J are TRBV7-9 and TRBJ2-5; tentatively, D is TRBD1 or TRBD2 (5 bases each). The CDR3 is 15 residues long. V lost 1 base, J lost 0 bases, and 9 bases lay in between. Per the germline V gene, CDR1 is SEHNR and CDR2 is FQNEAQ (reference sequence). The CDR3 DNA sequence: TGTGCCAGCAGCTTAGTGGGACGGCACCAAGAGACCCAGTACTTC. Its protein is CASSLVGRHQETQYF.

This clonotype appeared a few times. The rearrangement uses TRBV5-1 and TRBJ1-1; 12 bases are a match to TRBD1. The CDR3 loop spans 15 amino acids. J lost 6 bases, V lost 1 base, and 4 bases had no gene match. Germline CDR1 and CDR2: SGHRS and YFSETQ. Here the CDR3 reads CASSLTGQGAAEAFF. The CDR3 DNA reads as TGCGCCAGCAGCTTGACGGGACAGGGGGCAGCTGAAGCTTTCTTT.